This T cell receptor beta chain was captured by sequencing in a study of PD-L1 blockade in urothelial cancer. Study-wide context: Prior chemotherapy in patients spanned 0 to 3 regimens. Blood was evaluated 3 weeks (second dose) and 6 weeks after therapy began. Typically, measured as a median, blood samples had roughly 140,000 T cells.

The CDR3 has 16 residues. Germline V gene lookup returns CDR1 SNHLY and CDR2 FYNNEI. V lost 6 bases to trimming and J lost 2 bases, with 19 bases between them. Into every PCR, synthetic TCR analog templates were spiked. The table came from immunoSEQ multiplex PCR; TCRdb's copy has only in-frame clones and leaves some out. The sample shows nearly 45,000 clones, 88% of them seen only once. The time point denotes: pretreatment peripheral blood. Source: PBMCs, taken around atezolizumab (anti-PD-L1) treatment. The chain uses TRBV2 and TRBJ1-2, with D possibly being TRBD1 (5 bases). The origin of this receptor is a donor at least 40 years old with urothelial cancer. CDR3 coding DNA: TGTGCCAGCAGGCGCGGGACCGGCCGAAACAACTATGGCTACACCTTC. It specifies CASRRGTGRNNYGYTF.